The clone carrying this TCR beta chain was counted ten times or more. The entry originates in a study of metastatic and nonmetastatic thyroid tumors. CDR1 is SGHTA and CDR2 is FQGNSA in the germline V gene. There are 13 residues in the CDR3. The V and J ends lost 5 bases and 8 bases respectively, with 12 bases between them. TCRdb re-clonotyped the PCR reads via MiXCR. The table lists 20,000 to 30,000 clones, about an eighth of them singletons. The entire patient cohort was treatment-naive prior to thyroid surgery. The sequence was obtained from a female donor with papillary thyroid cancer or a benign thyroid nodule (not recorded which). Some clones in this sample may be carry-over from other donors' samples. The rearrangement links TRBV7-2 to TRBJ1-4; D gene ambiguous. The sequencing sample was made of blood. CDR3 amino acids: CASSPSSLEKLFF. CDR3 nucleotides: TGTGCCAGCAGCCCCTCGAGTCTCGAAAAACTGTTTTTT. Drawing the rest from reference TRBV7-2 and TRBJ1-4, the complete variable domain is GAGVSQSPSNKVTEKGKDVELRCDPISGHTALYWYRQSLGQGLEFLIYFQGNSAPDKSGLPSDRFSAERTGGSVSTLTIQRTQQEDSAVYLCASSPSSLEKLFFGSGTQLSVL.